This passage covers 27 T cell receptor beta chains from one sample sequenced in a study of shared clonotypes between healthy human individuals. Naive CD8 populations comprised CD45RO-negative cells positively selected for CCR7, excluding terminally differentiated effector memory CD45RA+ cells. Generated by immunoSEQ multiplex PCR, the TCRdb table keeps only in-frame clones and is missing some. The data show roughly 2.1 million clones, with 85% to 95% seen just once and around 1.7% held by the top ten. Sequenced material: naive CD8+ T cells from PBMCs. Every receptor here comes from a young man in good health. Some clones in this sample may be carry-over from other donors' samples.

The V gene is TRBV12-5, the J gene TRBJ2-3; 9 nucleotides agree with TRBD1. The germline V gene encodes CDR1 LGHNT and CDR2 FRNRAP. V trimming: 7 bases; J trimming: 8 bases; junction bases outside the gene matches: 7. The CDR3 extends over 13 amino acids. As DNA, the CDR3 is TGTGCTAGTGCCGGACAGGGGCCACTTACGCAGTATTTT. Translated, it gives CASAGQGPLTQYF.

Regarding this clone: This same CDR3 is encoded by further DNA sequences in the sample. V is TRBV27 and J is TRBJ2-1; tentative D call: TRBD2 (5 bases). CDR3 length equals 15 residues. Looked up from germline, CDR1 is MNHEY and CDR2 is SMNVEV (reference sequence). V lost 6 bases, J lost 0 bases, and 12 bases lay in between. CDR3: CASSPRGSSYNEQFF. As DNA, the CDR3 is TGTGCCAGCAGCCCCCGTGGGAGCTCCTACAATGAGCAGTTCTTC.

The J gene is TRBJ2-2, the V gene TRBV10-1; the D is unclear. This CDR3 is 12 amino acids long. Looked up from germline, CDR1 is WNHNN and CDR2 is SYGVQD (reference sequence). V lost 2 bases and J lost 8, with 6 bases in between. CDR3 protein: CASSEGSGELFF. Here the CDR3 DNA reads TGCGCCAGCAGTGAGGGGTCGGGGGAGCTGTTTTTT.

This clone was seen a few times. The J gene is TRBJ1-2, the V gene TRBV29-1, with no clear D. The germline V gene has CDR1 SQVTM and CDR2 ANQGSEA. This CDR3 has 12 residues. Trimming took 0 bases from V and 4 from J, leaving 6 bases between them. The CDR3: CSVEEGTYGYTF. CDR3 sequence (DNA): TGCAGCGTTGAAGAGGGTACCTATGGCTACACCTTC.

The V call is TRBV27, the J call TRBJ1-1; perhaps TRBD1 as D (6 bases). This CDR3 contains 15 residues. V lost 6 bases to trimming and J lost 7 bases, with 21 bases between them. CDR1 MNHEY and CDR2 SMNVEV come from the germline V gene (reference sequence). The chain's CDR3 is CASSPGGRASIEAFF. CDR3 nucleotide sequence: TGTGCCAGCAGCCCGGGGGGCAGGGCGTCGATTGAAGCTTTCTTT.

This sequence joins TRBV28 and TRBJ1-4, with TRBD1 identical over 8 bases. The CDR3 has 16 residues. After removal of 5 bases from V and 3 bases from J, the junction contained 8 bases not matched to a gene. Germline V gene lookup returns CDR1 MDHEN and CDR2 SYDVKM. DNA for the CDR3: TGTGCCAGCAGTCCAGAGTTGACAGGGGCTAATGAAAAACTGTTTTTT. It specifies CASSPELTGANEKLFF.

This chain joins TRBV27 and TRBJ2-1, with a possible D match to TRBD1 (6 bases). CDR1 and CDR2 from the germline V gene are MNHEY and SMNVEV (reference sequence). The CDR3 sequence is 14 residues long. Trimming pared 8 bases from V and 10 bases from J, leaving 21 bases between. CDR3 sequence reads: CASEAKGVQREQFF. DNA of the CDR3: TGTGCCAGCGAAGCCAAGGGGGTTCAAAGGGAGCAGTTCTTC.

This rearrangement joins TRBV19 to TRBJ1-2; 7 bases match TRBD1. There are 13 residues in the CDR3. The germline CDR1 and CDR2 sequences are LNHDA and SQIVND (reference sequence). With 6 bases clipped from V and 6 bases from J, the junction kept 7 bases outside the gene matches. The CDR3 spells CASSYGTVHGYTF. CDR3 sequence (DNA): TGTGCCAGTAGCTACGGGACAGTCCATGGCTACACCTTC.

The chain's CDR3 is CASTWEGGSYEQYF. The CDR3, as DNA: TGTGCCAGCACCTGGGAGGGGGGCTCCTACGAGCAGTACTTC. The chain is built from TRBV28 and TRBJ2-7; perhaps TRBD2 as D (7 bases). The V end was cut by 7 bases, the J end by 0 bases, with 13 bases between. Germline CDR1 is MDHEN and CDR2 is SYDVKM. The CDR3 has 14 residues.

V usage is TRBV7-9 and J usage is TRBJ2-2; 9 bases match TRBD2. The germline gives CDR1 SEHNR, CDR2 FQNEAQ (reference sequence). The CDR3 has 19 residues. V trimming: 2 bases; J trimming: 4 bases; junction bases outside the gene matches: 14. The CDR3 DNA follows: TGTGCCAGCAGCTTACCGTCGCGGGAGGGCCGTCCGAGCACCGGGGAGCTGTTTTTT. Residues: CASSLPSREGRPSTGELFF.

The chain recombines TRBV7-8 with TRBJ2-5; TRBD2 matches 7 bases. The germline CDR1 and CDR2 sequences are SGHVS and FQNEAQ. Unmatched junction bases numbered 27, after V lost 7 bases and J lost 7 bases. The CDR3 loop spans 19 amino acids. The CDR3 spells CASIGGGSIDEWQVRTQYF. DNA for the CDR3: TGTGCCAGCATCGGTGGCGGGAGTATCGACGAGTGGCAAGTTAGGACCCAGTACTTC. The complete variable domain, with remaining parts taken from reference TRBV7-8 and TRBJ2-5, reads GAGVSQSPRYKVAKRGQDVALRCDPISGHVSLFWYQQALGQGPEFLTYFQNEAQLDKSGLPSDRFFAERPEGSVSTLKIQRTQQEDSAVYLCASIGGGSIDEWQVRTQYFGPGTRLLVL.

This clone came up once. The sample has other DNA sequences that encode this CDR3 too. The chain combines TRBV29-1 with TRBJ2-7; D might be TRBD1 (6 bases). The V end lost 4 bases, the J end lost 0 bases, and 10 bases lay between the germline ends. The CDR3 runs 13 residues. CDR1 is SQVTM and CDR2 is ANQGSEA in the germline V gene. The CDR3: CSVVGGSSYEQYF. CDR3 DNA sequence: TGCAGCGTTGTAGGGGGAAGCTCCTACGAGCAGTACTTC.

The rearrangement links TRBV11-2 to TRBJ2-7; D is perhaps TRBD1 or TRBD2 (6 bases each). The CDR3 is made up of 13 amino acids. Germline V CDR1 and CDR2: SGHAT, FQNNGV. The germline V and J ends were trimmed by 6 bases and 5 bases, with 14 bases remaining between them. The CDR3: CASRKGGEHEQYF. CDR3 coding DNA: TGTGCCAGCAGGAAGGGGGGCGAACACGAGCAGTACTTC.

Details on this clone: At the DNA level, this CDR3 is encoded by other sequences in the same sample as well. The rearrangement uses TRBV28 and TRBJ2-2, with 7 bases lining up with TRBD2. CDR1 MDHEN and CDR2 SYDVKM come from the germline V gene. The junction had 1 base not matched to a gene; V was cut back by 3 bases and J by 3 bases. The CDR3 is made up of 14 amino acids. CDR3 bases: TGTGCCAGCAGTTTCGCGGGGGACACCGGGGAGCTGTTTTTT. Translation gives CASSFAGDTGELFF. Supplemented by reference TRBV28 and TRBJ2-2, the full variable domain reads DVKVTQSSRYLVKRTGEKVFLECVQDMDHENMFWYRQDPGLGLRLIYFSYDVKMKEKGDIPEGYSVSREKKERFSLILESASTNQTSMYLCASSFAGDTGELFFGEGSRLTVL.

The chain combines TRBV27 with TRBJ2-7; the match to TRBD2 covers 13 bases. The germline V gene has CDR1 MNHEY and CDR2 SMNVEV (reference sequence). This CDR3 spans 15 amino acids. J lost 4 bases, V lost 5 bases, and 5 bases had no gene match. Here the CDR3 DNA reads TGTGCCAGCAGTCTGGGACTAGCGGGAATTTACGAGCAGTACTTC. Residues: CASSLGLAGIYEQYF.

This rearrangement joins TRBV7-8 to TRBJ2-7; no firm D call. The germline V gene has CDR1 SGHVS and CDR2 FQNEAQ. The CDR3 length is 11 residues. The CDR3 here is CASSNNGLLSV. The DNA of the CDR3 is TGTGCCAGCAGCAATAATGGCCTGCTCTCAGTC.

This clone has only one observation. For the CDR3, the DNA is TGTGCCAGCAGTGTTGAGTGGGAGGGCTCCTACGAGCAGTACTTC. Amino acid sequence: CASSVEWEGSYEQYF. The chain recombines TRBV6-1 with TRBJ2-7; TRBD2 matches 7 bases. Germline V lookup: CDR1 MNHNS, CDR2 SASEGT. The CDR3 sequence is 15 residues long. J lost 0 bases, V lost 4 bases, and 6 bases had no gene match.

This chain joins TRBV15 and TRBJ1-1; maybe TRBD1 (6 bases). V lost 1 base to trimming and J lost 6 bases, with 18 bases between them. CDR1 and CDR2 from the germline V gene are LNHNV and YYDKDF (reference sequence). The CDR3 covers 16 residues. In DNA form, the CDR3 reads TGTGCCACCAGCAGAGTTCCTATGGGGGCGCGGGCTGAAGCTTTCTTT. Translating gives CATSRVPMGARAEAFF. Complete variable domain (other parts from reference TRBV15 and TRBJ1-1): DAMVIQNPRYQVTQFGKPVTLSCSQTLNHNVMYWYQQKSSQAPKLLFHYYDKDFNNEADTPDNFQSRRPNTSFCFLDIRSPGLGDTAMYLCATSRVPMGARAEAFFGQGTRLTVV.

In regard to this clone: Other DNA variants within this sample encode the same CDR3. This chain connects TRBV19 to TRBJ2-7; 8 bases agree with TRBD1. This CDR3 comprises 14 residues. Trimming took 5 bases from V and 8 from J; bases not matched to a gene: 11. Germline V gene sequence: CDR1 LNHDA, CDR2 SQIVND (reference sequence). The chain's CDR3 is CASSSPGGHIQQYF. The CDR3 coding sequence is TGTGCCAGTAGTTCCCCAGGGGGCCACATTCAGCAGTACTTC. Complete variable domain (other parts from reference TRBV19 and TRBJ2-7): DGGITQSPKYLFRKEGQNVTLSCEQNLNHDAMYWYRQDPGQGLRLIYYSQIVNDFQKGDIAEGYSVSREKKESFPLTVTSAQKNPTAFYLCASSSPGGHIQQYFGPGTRLTVT.

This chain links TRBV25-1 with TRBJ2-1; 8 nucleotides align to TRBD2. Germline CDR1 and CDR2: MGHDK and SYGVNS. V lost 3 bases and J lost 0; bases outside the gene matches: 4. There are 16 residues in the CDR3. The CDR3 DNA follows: TGTGCCAGCAGTGACCCCAGCGGGAGCTCCTACAATGAGCAGTTCTTC. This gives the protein CASSDPSGSSYNEQFF.

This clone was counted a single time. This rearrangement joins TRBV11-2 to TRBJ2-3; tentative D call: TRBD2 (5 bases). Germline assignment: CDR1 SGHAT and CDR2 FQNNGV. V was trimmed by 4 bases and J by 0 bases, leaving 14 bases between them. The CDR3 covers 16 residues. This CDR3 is CASSSSAGSSTDTQYF. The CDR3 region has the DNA TGTGCCAGCAGCTCGAGCGCGGGCTCTAGCACAGATACGCAGTATTTT. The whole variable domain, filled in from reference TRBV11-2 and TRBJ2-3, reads EAGVAQSPRYKIIEKRQSVAFWCNPISGHATLYWYQQILGQGPKLLIQFQNNGVVDDSQLPKDRFSAERLKGVDSTLKIQPAKLEDSAVYLCASSSSAGSSTDTQYFGPGTRLTVL.

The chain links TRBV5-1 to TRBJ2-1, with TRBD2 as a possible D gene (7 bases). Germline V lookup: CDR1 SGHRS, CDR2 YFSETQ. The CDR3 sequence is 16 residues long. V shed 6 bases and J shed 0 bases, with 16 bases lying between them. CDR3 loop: CASTPRGTNSYNEQFF. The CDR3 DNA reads TGCGCCAGCACCCCGCGGGGGACAAACTCCTACAATGAGCAGTTCTTC.

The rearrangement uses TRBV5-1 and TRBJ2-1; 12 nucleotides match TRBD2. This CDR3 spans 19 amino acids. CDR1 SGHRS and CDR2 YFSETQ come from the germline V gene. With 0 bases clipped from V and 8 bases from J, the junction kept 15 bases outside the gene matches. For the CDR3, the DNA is TGCGCCAGCAGCTTGGAGAGCAGTTCGAGACTAGCGGGAGCTTATGAGCAGTTCTTC. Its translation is CASSLESSSRLAGAYEQFF.

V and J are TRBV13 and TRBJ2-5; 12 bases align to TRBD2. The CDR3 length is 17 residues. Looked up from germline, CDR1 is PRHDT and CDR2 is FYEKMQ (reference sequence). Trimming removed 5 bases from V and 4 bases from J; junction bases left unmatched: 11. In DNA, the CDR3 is TGTGCCAGCAGCCCTTGGCGACTAGCGGGAGAAGGAGAGACCCAGTACTTC. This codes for CASSPWRLAGEGETQYF.

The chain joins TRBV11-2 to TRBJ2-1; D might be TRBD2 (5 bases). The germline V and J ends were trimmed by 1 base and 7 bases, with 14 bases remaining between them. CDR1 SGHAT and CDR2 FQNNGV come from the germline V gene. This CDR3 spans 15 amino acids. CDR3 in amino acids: CASSLVRGPGNEQFF. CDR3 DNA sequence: TGTGCCAGCAGCTTAGTAAGAGGGCCGGGAAATGAGCAGTTCTTC.

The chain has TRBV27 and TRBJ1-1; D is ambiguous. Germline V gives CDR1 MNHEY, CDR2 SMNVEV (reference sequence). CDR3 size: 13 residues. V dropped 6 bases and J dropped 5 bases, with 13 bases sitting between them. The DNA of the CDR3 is TGTGCCAGCAGAGAATACTTGAGGACTGAAGCTTTCTTT. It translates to CASREYLRTEAFF.

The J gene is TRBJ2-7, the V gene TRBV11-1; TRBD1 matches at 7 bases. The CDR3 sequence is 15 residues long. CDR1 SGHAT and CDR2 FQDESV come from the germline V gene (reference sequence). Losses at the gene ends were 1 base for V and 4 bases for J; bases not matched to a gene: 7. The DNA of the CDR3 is TGTGCCAGCAGCTTAGGGCCGACAGGGTTTTACGAGCAGTACTTC. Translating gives CASSLGPTGFYEQYF.